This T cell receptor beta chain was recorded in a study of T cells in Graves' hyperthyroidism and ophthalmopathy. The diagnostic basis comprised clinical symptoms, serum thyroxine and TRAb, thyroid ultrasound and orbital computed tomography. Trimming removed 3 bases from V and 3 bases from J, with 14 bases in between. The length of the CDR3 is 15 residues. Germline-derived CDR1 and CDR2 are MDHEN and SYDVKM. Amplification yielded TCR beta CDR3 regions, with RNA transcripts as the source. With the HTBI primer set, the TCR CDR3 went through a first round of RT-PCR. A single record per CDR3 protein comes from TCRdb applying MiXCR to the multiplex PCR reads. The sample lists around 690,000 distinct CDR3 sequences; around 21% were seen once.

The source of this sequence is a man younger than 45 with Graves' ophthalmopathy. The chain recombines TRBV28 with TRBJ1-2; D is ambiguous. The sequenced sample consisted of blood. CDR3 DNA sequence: TGTGCCAGCAGTTTTAATTCGCGGGCTGACTATGGCTACACCTTC. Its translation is CASSFNSRADYGYTF.